This record covers a single TCR beta chain. Antigen: not known. These data come from a study of beta chain features in type 1 diabetes. Whole-study findings and limits: A moderate, significant TCRB CDR3 shortening appeared in type 1 diabetes across four CD4+ subsets.

Germline V CDR1 and CDR2: SGHKS, YYEKEE (reference sequence). V trimming: 4 bases; J trimming: 2 bases; junction bases outside the gene matches: 5. The CDR3 spans 16 residues. Expressed TCRB transcripts got sequenced, as all isolated RNA was reverse transcribed. TCRdb's copy holds only in-frame clones and misses some; the assay was immunoSEQ multiplex PCR. The sample yields about 150,000 clones, approximately 13% seen once. The sample was central memory CD4+ T cells from blood. This sequence originates from a man in his late teens or twenties with type 1 diabetes. The chain couples TRBV5-5 to TRBJ2-5, with 13 bases that match TRBD2. This CDR3 reads CASSSGLAGAQETQYF. DNA of the CDR3: TGTGCCAGCAGCAGTGGACTAGCGGGGGCGCAAGAGACCCAGTACTTC.